The rows below give T cell receptor beta chains drawn from one sample of a study of T cells in Graves' hyperthyroidism and ophthalmopathy. TCRdb ran MiXCR on the multiplex PCR reads and lists one entry per CDR3 protein. This table holds about 380,000 distinct CDR3 sequences, roughly 15% found once. The sample was blood. These receptors originate from a woman in her 30s with Graves' ophthalmopathy. The CDR3 runs from the conserved cysteine through the conserved F or W. Fields, in order: V gene, J gene, D gene, clone size, CDR3 protein, CDR3 DNA. The D gene is left open where the match is weak. The size of a clone is reported for some rows only, either as once, few or many, or as a class for expanded clones.

V: TRBV4-1
J: TRBJ1-2
D: NA
size: many
CDR3: CASSQPTGGYGYTF
DNA: TGCGCCAGCAGCCAACCGACAGGCGGCTATGGCTACACCTTC

V: TRBV28
J: TRBJ2-7
D: NA
size: many
CDR3: CASSLPGENYEQYF
DNA: TGTGCCAGCAGTTTGCCAGGAGAGAACTACGAGCAGTACTTC

V: TRBV3-1
J: TRBJ2-1
D: NA
size: many
CDR3: CASSQDLRGEQFF
DNA: TGTGCCAGCAGCCAAGATTTGCGAGGTGAGCAGTTCTTC

V: TRBV6-1
J: TRBJ2-3
D: TRBD1
size: few
CDR3: CASSPSRGSTDTQYF
DNA: TGTGCCAGCAGTCCTAGCAGGGGGAGCACAGATACGCAGTATTTT

V: TRBV12-3/TRBV12-4
J: TRBJ1-1
D: NA
size: few
CDR3: CASSFAWNTEAFF
DNA: TGTGCCAGCAGTTTCGCGTGGAACACTGAAGCTTTCTTT

V: TRBV20-1
J: TRBJ1-1
D: NA
size: NA
CDR3: CSARDPTSGGAPANTEAFF
DNA: TGCAGTGCTAGAGATCCAACTAGCGGGGGGGCACCGGCGAACACTGAAGCTTTCTTT

V: TRBV5-1
J: TRBJ1-5
D: NA
size: few
CDR3: CASSLTAGFNQPQHF
DNA: TGCGCCAGCAGCTTAACAGCTGGGTTCAATCAGCCCCAGCATTTT

V: TRBV19
J: TRBJ2-6
D: TRBD2
size: many
CDR3: CASSILGLAAGANVLTF
DNA: TGTGCCAGTAGTATTTTGGGACTAGCAGCTGGGGCCAACGTCCTGACTTTC

V: TRBV2
J: TRBJ1-3
D: NA
size: many
CDR3: CASSAGHLSGNTIYF
DNA: TGTGCCAGCAGCGCCGGACACCTCTCTGGAAACACCATATATTTT

V: TRBV5-4
J: TRBJ2-5
D: NA
size: NA
CDR3: CASSLPRGIGETQYF
DNA: TGTGCCAGCAGCTTGCCTAGGGGGATTGGGGAGACCCAGTACTTC

V: TRBV9
J: TRBJ2-3
D: TRBD2
size: NA
CDR3: CASSTYSGGSDTQYF
DNA: TGTGCCAGCAGCACCTATAGCGGGGGGTCAGATACGCAGTATTTT

V: TRBV18
J: TRBJ2-7
D: NA
size: many
CDR3: CASSPENRASYEQYF
DNA: TGTGCCAGCTCACCAGAGAACAGGGCGAGCTACGAGCAGTACTTC

V: TRBV12-3/TRBV12-4
J: TRBJ2-3
D: TRBD2
size: NA
CDR3: CASNRLAGNSSTDTQYF
DNA: TGTGCCAGCAACCGACTAGCGGGGAACTCTAGCACAGATACGCAGTATTTT

V: TRBV20-1
J: TRBJ1-2
D: NA
size: NA
CDR3: CSANPHYGYTF
DNA: TGCAGTGCCAACCCGCACTATGGCTACACCTTC

V: TRBV19
J: TRBJ2-1
D: NA
size: few
CDR3: CASSSRAFFQPRNEQFF
DNA: TGTGCCAGTAGTTCCAGAGCGTTCTTTCAGCCCCGCAATGAGCAGTTCTTC

V: TRBV15
J: TRBJ2-3
D: TRBD1
size: many
CDR3: CATSRSGQVTDTQYF
DNA: TGTGCCACCAGCAGATCGGGACAGGTCACAGATACGCAGTATTTT

V: TRBV2
J: TRBJ1-1
D: TRBD1
size: NA
CDR3: CASSVDGGTGSTNTEAFF
DNA: TGTGCCAGCAGTGTAGACGGCGGGACAGGATCCACGAACACTGAAGCTTTCTTT

V: TRBV6-1
J: TRBJ2-3
D: NA
size: few
CDR3: CASSELGRYTDTQYF
DNA: TGTGCCAGCAGTGAATTGGGGCGCTACACAGATACGCAGTATTTT

V: TRBV9
J: TRBJ2-1
D: NA
size: many
CDR3: CASSVGTSYNEQFF
DNA: TGTGCCAGCAGCGTAGGTACGTCTTACAATGAGCAGTTCTTC

V: TRBV28
J: TRBJ2-7
D: NA
size: many
CDR3: CASSLKQRIYEQYF
DNA: TGTGCCAGCAGTTTAAAACAGAGGATCTACGAGCAGTACTTC

V: TRBV20-1
J: TRBJ2-7
D: NA
size: NA
CDR3: CSARVGGANQEQYF
DNA: TGCAGTGCTAGAGTGGGGGGGGCGAATCAGGAGCAGTACTTC

V: TRBV12-3/TRBV12-4
J: TRBJ1-3
D: NA
size: NA
CDR3: CASPKGISGNTIYF
DNA: TGTGCCAGCCCCAAGGGGATCTCTGGAAACACCATATATTTT

V: TRBV25-1
J: TRBJ2-5
D: TRBD2
size: NA
CDR3: CASSEEGGTSTKETQYF
DNA: TGTGCCAGCAGTGAAGAAGGAGGGACTAGTACGAAAGAGACCCAGTACTTC

V: TRBV18
J: TRBJ1-1
D: NA
size: many
CDR3: CASSPLEGGNTEAFF
DNA: TGTGCCAGCTCCCCCCTTGAGGGGGGGAACACTGAAGCTTTCTTT

V: TRBV9
J: TRBJ2-3
D: TRBD1
size: NA
CDR3: CASSVNRGKRDTQYF
DNA: TGTGCCAGCAGCGTGAACAGGGGGAAAAGAGATACGCAGTATTTT

V: TRBV13
J: TRBJ1-2
D: TRBD1
size: many
CDR3: CASSPGQGAGGYTF
DNA: TGTGCCAGCAGCCCGGGACAGGGGGCGGGAGGCTACACCTTC

V: TRBV7-9
J: TRBJ2-1
D: NA
size: many
CDR3: CASSLAGDNEQFF
DNA: TGTGCCAGCAGCTTAGCGGGAGACAATGAGCAGTTCTTC

V: TRBV27
J: TRBJ1-6
D: NA
size: many
CDR3: CASSLGSSSPLHF
DNA: TGTGCCAGCAGTTTAGGATCAAGTTCACCCCTCCACTTT

V: TRBV20-1
J: TRBJ1-1
D: NA
size: many
CDR3: CSAALTGEEAFF
DNA: TGCAGTGCTGCTTTGACCGGAGAGGAAGCTTTCTTT